This T cell receptor (beta chain) comes out of a study of T cells after somatic rescue of genetic block. On this clone itself: Other nucleotide sequences in the sample specify the same CDR3.

The CDR3 contains 13 residues. V was pared by 0 bases and J by 6 bases, with 5 bases between. Germline loops: CDR1 LGHNA, CDR2 YNFKEQ. The table came from immunoSEQ multiplex PCR; TCRdb's copy has only in-frame clones and leaves some out. The table records approximately 110,000 clones, just over 90% of them present only once. Sequencing was carried out using peripheral blood mononuclear cells (PBMCs). The V and J genes are TRBV4-2 and TRBJ2-2; D gene unclear. The sequence derives from a young woman. CDR3 region: CASSQDLAGELFF. The CDR3 DNA is TGTGCCAGCAGCCAAGATCTTGCCGGGGAGCTGTTTTTT.